This TCR beta chain is from a study of a mutant IDH1 vaccine in newly diagnosed glioma. About the study: Vaccinations were initiated 4-6 weeks following radiotherapy alone, or were given together with temozolomide cycles. Most patients had received both radiotherapy and temozolomide, the prior options being radiotherapy, temozolomide, or both.

Some clones are missing from TCRdb's copy, which holds only in-frame ones; the method was immunoSEQ multiplex PCR. The sample includes tens of thousands of clones, 65% of them seen just once. Stated time point: week 47, end of study. With topical imiquimod, each dose of the vaccine consisted of 300 ug of mutant IDH1 20-mer peptide. Across weeks 1, 3, 5, 7, 11, 15, 19 and 23, patients received a vaccination each time, eight in all. This clone was seen once. Its antigen remains unknown. The germline V and J ends were trimmed by 0 bases and 0 bases, with 10 bases remaining between them. Germline lookup yields CDR1 SGHRS and CDR2 YFSETQ. The CDR3 length is 16 residues.

The sample was peripheral blood mononuclear cells (PBMCs), taken from a glioma patient whose treatment included an IDH1 peptide vaccine. This receptor was obtained from a middle-aged man with glioma. Some clones in this sample may be carry-over from other donors' samples. The V call is TRBV5-1, the J call TRBJ1-3; D unclear. CDR3 in DNA: TGCGCCAGCAGCTTGGGCAGAGTGAGCTCTGGAAACACCATATATTTT. It is translated as CASSLGRVSSGNTIYF.